The clone carrying this T cell receptor beta chain has more than one count but fewer than ten. Its antigen remains unknown. These data belong to a study of beta chain features in type 1 diabetes. The CDR3 runs to 15 residues. Deletions cut 4 bases from V and 1 base from J, with 12 bases between. Germline CDR1 SGHRS, CDR2 YFSETQ. Study results and limitations: A pattern of fewer insertions and more deletions at VDJ junctions was seen in type 1 diabetes patients. A moderate, significant TCRB CDR3 shortening appeared in type 1 diabetes across four CD4+ subsets.

Expressed TCRB transcripts were sequenced after all isolated RNA was converted to cDNA. Naive, central memory and regulatory T cell samples averaged approximately 3.5 million immunoSEQ reads each. TCRdb's table, derived via immunoSEQ multiplex PCR, lists solely in-frame clones and lacks some. The sample has fewer than 250,000 clones; approximately 14% are singletons. What was sequenced was naive CD4+ T cells from blood. V usage is TRBV5-1 and J usage is TRBJ1-5, with D maybe TRBD1 (5 bases). This TCR was recovered from a woman in her forties in good health. The CDR3 DNA reads TGCGCCAGCAGCCAGGAGGGGTTGAGCAATCAGCCCCAGCATTTT. Translating gives CASSQEGLSNQPQHF.